This T cell receptor (beta chain) is from a study of blood T cells in healthy people across ages (dated by TCRdb to about 2015). General notes on the study: In model experiments, template switching captured roughly one uniquely barcoded TCR beta cDNA molecule for every two T cells. Age-related changes in TCR beta repertoire diversity were measured in the study by deep sequencing normalized with unique cDNA molecular identifiers. The donors were divided into four age groups: young (average around 17 years), middle-aged (around 41), aged (roughly 60) and long-lived (roughly 82). Using the same blood draw, the study looked at two additional independent replicas of 1 million unique cDNA reads for two donors, one aged 18 to 30 and the other aged 80 or older.

The donors were some 39 Caucasian individuals from Russia, aged 6 to 90 years, who were systemically healthy. Each donor gave about 10 milliliters of peripheral blood, drawn into EDTA-treated Vacutainer tubes. Ficoll-Paque density-gradient centrifugation was used to isolate PBMCs, with at least 7 million per sample. Trizol reagent was used to extract total RNA from the PBMCs, yielding at least 6 micrograms per sample. For every donor, flow cytometry on a PBMC aliquot measured the percentage of naive CD45RAhigh/CD27high T cells. Regarding this clonotype: Its binding antigen is unknown. No base quality information exists; no much larger clone differs at one position.

Compared with germline, V lacks 2 bases and J lacks 5 bases; bases without a gene match: 9. Sequences MNHNS (CDR1) and SASEGT (CDR2) are obtained from the germline V gene. There are 16 amino acids in the CDR3, from cysteine to phenylalanine inclusive. The read is trimmed to its CDR3 DNA, 48 bases read in frame from base 1. Paper-wide results and their limitations: Because donor CMV infection status was unknown, age-related changes in expanded clonotypes were potentially confounded. Estimates of total diversity based on one million sequenced T cells were considered lower bounds and underestimates. Since profiling was done on bulk unsorted PBMCs, naive and antigen-experienced compartments could not be conclusively compared. There was a strong correlation between observed TCR beta diversity and the percentage of naive T cells measured by flow cytometry. Compared with the aged group, more naive CD4+ T cells, fewer expanded clones and increased TCR diversity were shown by the long-lived group, suggesting age selection. Observed TCR beta diversity per million T cells fell roughly linearly with age, and a significant reduction was already apparent by age about 38.

To prepare the library, 5' RACE was applied. Sequencing took place on an Illumina HiSeq 2500. A second PCR of roughly 6 to 11 cycles was performed with a sample-barcoded 5' primer and a J-beta primer mix. Each TCR beta cDNA molecule received a unique molecular identifier from a template-switch 5' adaptor carrying 12 random nucleotides. Each sample yielded at least 2.5 million CDR3-containing paired-end reads. First-strand cDNA synthesis was performed from all RNA using the Mint cDNA synthesis kit, with priming by a TRBC-specific oligonucleotide. All cDNA was treated with uracil-DNA glycosylase and then went through a first 18-cycle PCR with the universal primers M1SS and BC2_uni_R. In the source study's methods: For normalization, 1 million high-quality reads, each with a distinct molecular identifier, were randomly selected from each sample. Instead of being binned into consensus sequences, reads with shared molecular identifiers were discarded. MiTCR, run with a Q25 quality threshold and the strictest error-elimination algorithm, handled CDR3 identification, clonotype clustering and error correction. A nonparametric unseen species model with Euler transformation was used to estimate a lower bound on total TCR beta diversity. TCRdb redid the processing of the public reads, applying fastp at Q25 and MiXCR, and retained in-frame beta chains. A single entry per CDR3 protein holds the most common genes and DNA from its merged rows. The V and J calls were determined by TCRdb, not by the authors. Here the sample has about 760,000 distinct CDR3 sequences; 20% to 30% occur a single time. The ten largest make up under 10% of the sample.

The sample also formed part of further work on T cells of mothers and their children. Looking at the second paper: Nine systemically healthy Caucasian individuals, comprising three mothers and their six children, were included as donors. cDNA synthesis used all of the extracted RNA, with around 1.4 ug of RNA in each 15 ul reaction. In the second PCR, sample barcodes and 2-4 random nucleotides were introduced via the M1S primer. Over 10 million TCR beta CDR3 reads came from each mother, compared with approximately 3 million reads from each child. Thymic selection shapes the output of TCR recombination in a similar way in related and unrelated pairs, and inherited differences have a minor effect. Normalized repertoire overlap was always found to be slightly, but never significantly, higher in related mother-child pairs than in unrelated mother-child pairs. No persistent microchimeric T cell clones were found, with a detection sensitivity of roughly 92 clones per million clonotypes. In the study, deep NGS was used to compare the TCR beta repertoires of mothers and children, and features distinguishing related mother-child pairs from unrelated individuals were sought. On average, the children were about 12 +/- 4 years old, while the mothers were approximately 40 +/- 4 years old. After adapters were ligated using NEBNext reagents, the libraries underwent 100+100 nt paired-end sequencing on an Illumina HiSeq 2000. To prevent cross-contamination, the mother and child libraries were prepared one month apart and sequenced in separate runs. For each donor, between roughly 450,000 and 2,200,000 distinct TCR beta clonotypes were identified. Naive TCR beta clonotypes were estimated from low-frequency clonotypes matched to each donor's FACS-determined naive share, without sorting.

Sequences were obtained from blood. The rearrangement joined TRBV6-1 to TRBJ2-3; 8 of the junction bases match TRBD2. The receptor comes from a boy between 10 and 17 years old in good health. The nucleotides read TGTGCCAGCAGTGAAAAGGGGGGACTAGTCCTAGATACGCAGTATTTT. Its amino acids are CASSEKGGLVLDTQYF.